One and the same sample provided the 25 T cell receptor beta chains below, sequenced in a study of T-cell reconstitution after alpha-beta-depleted transplantation in children. Construction of the TCRbeta library involved unique molecular identifiers. TCRdb ran MiXCR on the PCR reads and lists one entry per CDR3 protein. The data contain about 610,000 distinct CDR3 sequences, about 10% of them singletons. Sequencing used PBMCs from the stem cell graft donor, obtained from the stem cell graft. The receptors come from a human donor who donated a stem cell graft to a child with acute myeloid leukemia.

This clonotype appeared a few times. The gene calls are TRBV14 and TRBJ2-7; 9 bases match TRBD2. CDR3 length: 13 residues. Germline CDR1 reads SGHDN; CDR2 reads FVKESK. V shed 4 bases and J 6 bases; nucleotides not matched to a gene: 4. The CDR3 loop is CASSRASGVEQYF. The CDR3 DNA is TGTGCCAGCAGCCGGGCTAGCGGGGTCGAGCAGTACTTC.

The rearrangement joins TRBV27 to TRBJ2-3; D might be TRBD1 (6 bases). The CDR3 covers 13 residues. The ends were cut back, 9 bases at V and 7 bases at J, with 17 bases in the middle. CDR1 and CDR2 (germline): MNHEY, SMNVEV (reference sequence). The DNA for the CDR3 is TGTGCCAGTAAGAGACGACAGGACAATACGCAGTATTTT. Protein sequence: CASKRRQDNTQYF.

This chain connects TRBV28 to TRBJ2-7; 11 bases are shared with TRBD1. V lost 5 bases to trimming and J lost 5 bases; unmatched junction nucleotides: 8. CDR3 length: 15 residues. Germline assignment: CDR1 MDHEN and CDR2 SYDVKM. The CDR3, as DNA: TGTGCCAGCAGTCTAGGGGGGACAGGGGGAAACGAGCAGTACTTC. Translation gives CASSLGGTGGNEQYF.

V gene TRBV6-5 combines with J gene TRBJ2-5; D ambiguous. Looked up from germline, CDR1 is MNHEY and CDR2 is SVGAGI. V lost 6 bases, J lost 4 bases, and 15 bases lay in between. The CDR3 is 14 residues long. CDR3 in amino acids: CASSSSLEGETQYF. CDR3 coding DNA: TGTGCCAGCAGCTCCTCGTTAGAAGGAGAGACCCAGTACTTC.

This clonotype has a count of ten or more. The genes are TRBV5-6 and TRBJ2-7; D is ambiguous. With 1 base removed from V and 7 bases from J, the gap between germline ends came to 12 bases. The CDR3 length is 13 residues. Germline values: CDR1 SGHDT, CDR2 YYEEEE. The CDR3 is CASSLMTPGEQYF. CDR3 sequence (DNA): TGTGCCAGCAGCTTGATGACTCCTGGGGAGCAGTACTTC.

This clonotype has at least ten counts. This chain joins TRBV7-8 and TRBJ2-2; D may be TRBD2 (6 bases). CDR3 size: 16 residues. With 5 bases removed from V and 6 bases from J, the gap between germline ends came to 19 bases. Germline lookup yields CDR1 SGHVS and CDR2 FQNEAQ. The CDR3 DNA is TGTGCCAGCAGCCAATCAGGTGGAGGGAATGCCGGGGAGCTGTTTTTT. It encodes CASSQSGGGNAGELFF.

V is TRBV7-8 and J is TRBJ2-7, with 11 bases lining up with TRBD2. The CDR3 is 19 amino acids. The germline CDR1 and CDR2 sequences are SGHVS and FQNEAQ. Losses at the gene ends were 1 base for V and 7 bases for J; bases not matched to a gene: 18. In nucleotides, the CDR3 is TGTGCCAGCAGCTTAGGGGTGGGACTAGCGGATTCTATTTCGAGAGAGCAGTACTTC. This encodes CASSLGVGLADSISREQYF.

This rearrangement joins TRBV20-1 to TRBJ2-5; TRBD2 matches at 11 bases. Trimming removed 4 bases from V and 4 bases from J; junction bases left unmatched: 11. The CDR3 covers 16 residues. Germline CDR1 and CDR2: DFQATT and SNEGSKA (reference sequence). The CDR3 region is CSAKPPLAGGGETQYF. The DNA for the CDR3 is TGCAGTGCTAAGCCCCCTCTAGCGGGAGGAGGAGAGACCCAGTACTTC.

This clonotype occurred many times. The rearrangement uses TRBV3-1 and TRBJ2-1, with 7 bases matching TRBD2. Germline loops: CDR1 LGHDT, CDR2 YNNKEL (reference sequence). The J segment lost 8 bases and the V segment lost 4 bases, leaving 11 bases of the junction unmatched. The CDR3 length is 15 residues. The CDR3 loop is CASSPRLAGADEQFF. CDR3 DNA: TGTGCCAGCAGCCCTCGACTAGCTGGGGCCGATGAGCAGTTCTTC.

The V and J genes are TRBV6-2 or TRBV6-3 and TRBJ2-1; 8 bases agree with TRBD1. Germline CDR1 is MNHEY and CDR2 is SVGEGT. The CDR3 loop spans 17 amino acids. V was pared by 1 base and J by 7 bases, with 12 bases of the junction left unmatched. CDR3 coding DNA: TGTGCCAGCAGTTACTATAGGACAGGGAACGGGTCGAATGAGCAGTTCTTC. Amino acids: CASSYYRTGNGSNEQFF.

This clonotype was picked up many times. V gene TRBV6-5 combines with J gene TRBJ1-5; the D is unclear. The germline V gene has CDR1 MNHEY and CDR2 SVGAGI. V dropped 0 bases and J dropped 6 bases, with 12 bases sitting between them. CDR3 length: 15 amino acids. The CDR3 DNA reads as TGTGCCAGCAGTTACTCGCTAGGCGGTGGTCAGCCCCAGCATTTT. It specifies CASSYSLGGGQPQHF.

V and J are TRBV20-1 and TRBJ2-5, with a weak D call TRBD2 (5 bases). Germline CDR1 and CDR2: DFQATT and SNEGSKA (reference sequence). The CDR3 consists of 14 residues. V gave up 3 bases and J gave up 2 bases, with 13 bases separating them. The CDR3 DNA sequence: TGCAGTGCTAGTGTCGGGGATGGGCAAGAGACCCAGTACTTC. It translates to CSASVGDGQETQYF.

The CDR3 DNA reads as TGTGCCAGCAAAAAGCTAGCCCAAGAGGGAGATACGCAGTATTTT. Protein: CASKKLAQEGDTQYF. The chain carries TRBV2 and TRBJ2-3; possibly TRBD2 for D (5 bases). Germline-derived CDR1 and CDR2 are SNHLY and FYNNEI. Trimming shortened V by 7 bases and J by 5 bases, and 19 bases separated the two germline ends. The CDR3 consists of 15 residues.

This clonotype was seen ten or more times. The chain has TRBV29-1 and TRBJ2-5, with 7 nucleotides matching TRBD2. The germline V gene encodes CDR1 SQVTM and CDR2 ANQGSEA. V lost 7 bases and J lost 5; bases outside the gene matches: 7. This CDR3 spans 12 amino acids. CDR3 sequence reads: CSAPDGGETQYF. The CDR3 bases are TGCAGCGCCCCGGACGGGGGGGAGACCCAGTACTTC.

The chain has TRBV20-1 and TRBJ2-7; no definite D call. Germline CDR1 reads DFQATT; CDR2 reads SNEGSKA (reference sequence). This CDR3 region has 10 residues. Trimming cost V 6 bases and J 3 bases, with 6 bases left between them. Written as DNA, the CDR3 is TGCAGTGCGATCCTCTACGAGCAGTACTTC. It translates to CSAILYEQYF.

J is TRBJ1-4 and V is TRBV7-2, with TRBD1 matching 9 bases. V gave up 6 bases and J gave up 7 bases; unmatched junction bases: 6. Germline lookup yields CDR1 SGHTA and CDR2 FQGNSA. This CDR3 is 14 amino acids long. For the CDR3, the DNA is TGTGCCAGCAGGACCGGGACAGGGTCTGAAAAACTGTTTTTT. The encoded protein is CASRTGTGSEKLFF.

This clonotype was detected many times. The chain recombines TRBV12-3 or TRBV12-4 with TRBJ1-1; D is unresolved. CDR3 size: 14 residues. Trimming left V 2 bases short and J 0 bases short, with 7 bases between. This CDR3 reads CASSLNGVNTEAFF. DNA for the CDR3: TGTGCCAGCAGTTTAAATGGGGTGAACACTGAAGCTTTCTTT.

The rearrangement links TRBV29-1 to TRBJ1-2, with TRBD1 identical over 11 bases. This CDR3 is built from 14 residues. The ends lost 3 bases at V and 0 bases at J; junction bases unmatched: 0. Germline assignment: CDR1 SQVTM and CDR2 ANQGSEA. As DNA, the CDR3 is TGCAGCGTTGAGGGACAGGGGGCTAACTATGGCTACACCTTC. Protein sequence: CSVEGQGANYGYTF.

The J gene is TRBJ2-3, the V gene TRBV30; TRBD2 is a possible D gene (5 bases). CDR1 is GTSNPN and CDR2 is SVGIG in the germline V gene (reference sequence). The V and J ends lost 0 bases and 4 bases respectively, with 5 bases between them. CDR3 length: 12 residues. The CDR3 protein is CAWSVSADTQYF. Here the CDR3 DNA reads TGTGCCTGGAGTGTTAGCGCAGATACGCAGTATTTT. Supplemented by reference TRBV30 and TRBJ2-3, the full variable domain reads SQTIHQWPATLVQPVGSPLSLECTVEGTSNPNLYWYRQAAGRGLQLLFYSVGIGQISSEVPQNLSASRPQDRQFILSSKKLLLSDSGFYLCAWSVSADTQYFGPGTRLTVL.

The chain recombines TRBV5-1 with TRBJ1-1; D gene ambiguous. Trimming stripped 3 bases from V and 6 bases from J, with 15 bases between. In germline, CDR1 is SGHRS, CDR2 YFSETQ. This CDR3 is built from 14 residues. The CDR3 DNA follows: TGCGCCAGCAGCTATGGAAACACAGCGGCTGAAGCTTTCTTT. The encoded protein is CASSYGNTAAEAFF.

J is TRBJ2-7 and V is TRBV30; TRBD1 matches 7 bases. Per the germline V gene, CDR1 is GTSNPN and CDR2 is SVGIG (reference sequence). V shed 3 bases and J 5 bases; nucleotides not matched to a gene: 1. CDR3 size: 11 residues. CDR3 loop: CAWSTGDEQYF. In nucleotides, the CDR3 is TGTGCCTGGAGCACAGGGGACGAGCAGTACTTC.

In this sample, this clonotype turned up many times. The rearrangement uses TRBV7-9 and TRBJ2-5, with D possibly TRBD1 on 6 matching bases. The CDR3 is 15 residues long. Germline CDR1 and CDR2: SEHNR and FQNEAQ (reference sequence). V was clipped by 3 bases and J by 2 bases, with 13 bases between them. The CDR3 sequence: CASSFWAGVQETQYF. The CDR3 region has the DNA TGTGCCAGCAGCTTTTGGGCAGGGGTACAAGAGACCCAGTACTTC.

This clonotype came up many times. The V call is TRBV10-3, the J call TRBJ2-3; weak D call: TRBD2 (5 bases). CDR3 size: 12 residues. Germline V lookup: CDR1 ENHRY, CDR2 SYGVKD. Between the trimmed V and J ends, which lost 10 bases and 4 bases, there was a span of 12 bases. The CDR3 nucleotides are TGTGCCACAACGGGATTTGCAGATACGCAGTATTTT. It is translated as CATTGFADTQYF.

This clonotype came up a few times. The chain combines TRBV7-3 with TRBJ2-2; D is unclear. CDR1 and CDR2 (germline): SGHTA, FQGTGA. V was trimmed by 0 bases and J by 0 bases, leaving 8 bases between them. The CDR3 is made up of 16 amino acids. For the CDR3, the DNA is TGTGCCAGCAGCTTAACCTGGCGCCCGAACACCGGGGAGCTGTTTTTT. Translation: CASSLTWRPNTGELFF.

This clonotype was counted many times. V gene TRBV29-1 combines with J gene TRBJ2-1; 10 nucleotides align to TRBD2. The CDR3 length is 18 residues. Germline values: CDR1 SQVTM, CDR2 ANQGSEA. The J segment lost 4 bases and the V segment lost 2 bases, leaving 14 bases of the junction unmatched. The DNA for the CDR3 is TGCAGCGTTGAACCCCAGCTAGCGGGAGTTTTATTGTACAATGAGCAGTTCTTC. Protein sequence: CSVEPQLAGVLLYNEQFF.